The rows below give T cell receptor beta chains drawn from one sample of a study of cytomegalovirus exposure and HLA in healthy donors. Sequencing was performed with immunoSEQ multiplex PCR; in TCRdb, only in-frame clones are kept and a portion is missing. The top ten clones hold more than 13% of a sample with 180,000 or so clones, around 79% of them seen once. Sequenced input: PBMCs. All receptors derive from a man aged 45-65 years in good health and CMV-seropositive. Each CDR3 is given with its conserved first and last residue. The order of the fields is J gene, CDR3 length, D gene, V gene, CDR3 protein, CDR3 DNA. The D gene is left open where the match is weak.

TRBJ1-2 12 TRBD1 TRBV19 CASRTGNYGYTF TGTGCCAGTCGGACAGGGAACTATGGCTACACCTTC
TRBJ1-2 12 - TRBV28 CASNKAVVGYTF TGTGCCAGCAATAAGGCGGTGGTCGGCTACACCTTC
TRBJ1-1 15 TRBD1 TRBV18 CASSPAGTGNTEAFF TGTGCCAGCTCACCAGCCGGGACAGGGAACACTGAAGCTTTCTTT
TRBJ2-6 18 TRBD1 TRBV4-2 CASSPTPGQEAGANVLTF TGTGCCAGCAGCCCGACCCCGGGACAGGAGGCTGGGGCCAACGTCCTGACTTTC
TRBJ1-3 18 TRBD1 TRBV5-4 CASSLERTGVWSGNTIYF TGTGCCAGCAGCTTGGAGAGGACAGGGGTTTGGTCAGGAAACACCATATATTTT
TRBJ2-1 15 TRBD2 TRBV5-8 CASSLVLAGSSEQFF TGTGCCAGCAGCTTGGTTCTAGCGGGGTCCTCTGAGCAGTTCTTC
TRBJ1-3 16 - TRBV10-3 CAISETSRGEGNTIYF TGTGCCATCAGTGAGACTTCCCGAGGTGAGGGAAACACCATATATTTT
TRBJ2-5 17 TRBD2 TRBV5-6 CASSSLTSGGLGGTQYF TGTGCCAGCAGCAGCCTGACTAGCGGGGGGCTGGGTGGGACCCAGTACTTC
TRBJ1-1 13 - TRBV5-1 CASSLGANTEAFF TGCGCCAGCAGCTTGGGGGCGAACACTGAAGCTTTCTTT
TRBJ1-5 15 - TRBV5-6 CASSWGLIDNQPQHF TGTGCCAGCAGCTGGGGACTTATTGATAATCAGCCCCAGCATTTT
TRBJ1-5 14 - TRBV28 CASSSGTSVQPQHF TGTGCCAGCAGTAGCGGGACATCGGTTCAGCCCCAGCATTTT
TRBJ2-2 18 TRBD2 TRBV5-5 CASSGDPGLAGSAGELFF TGTGCCAGCAGCGGAGACCCGGGACTAGCGGGTTCGGCCGGGGAGCTGTTTTTT
TRBJ1-3 15 - TRBV28 CASSLQRTSGNTIYF TGTGCCAGCAGTTTACAGCGGACCTCTGGAAACACCATATATTTT
TRBJ2-7 15 - TRBV4-2 CASSQPGLQPYEQYF TGTGCCAGCAGCCAACCGGGACTGCAACCCTACGAGCAGTACTTC
TRBJ1-1 14 TRBD1 TRBV7-2 CASRPTDRATEAFF TGTGCCAGCAGACCTACCGACAGGGCCACTGAAGCTTTCTTT